The 30 T cell receptor beta chains given below trace back to one sample, sequenced in a study of T cells in Graves' hyperthyroidism and ophthalmopathy. TCR beta CDR3 regions were amplified from RNA. An initial round of RT-PCR targeting the TCR CDR3 relied on the HTBI primer set. MiXCR, applied by TCRdb to the multiplex PCR reads, yields one record per CDR3 protein. This table holds about 700,000 distinct CDR3 sequences, 12% to 15% found once. Input material: blood. These receptors came from a woman aged 18-29 years with Graves' hyperthyroidism.

This clonotype was observed a handful of times. This chain links TRBV18 with TRBJ2-7; TRBD2 aligns across 9 bases. There are 17 residues in the CDR3. The V and J ends lost 3 bases and 0 bases, in that order; junction bases with no gene match: 9. CDR1 and CDR2 (germline): KGHSH, LQKENI. The chain's CDR3 is CASSPQGAGGNSYEQYF. The CDR3 bases are TGTGCCAGCTCACCCCAGGGCGCGGGAGGGAACTCCTACGAGCAGTACTTC. Supplemented by reference TRBV18 and TRBJ2-7, the full variable domain reads NAGVMQNPRHLVRRRGQEARLRCSPMKGHSHVYWYRQLPEEGLKFMVYLQKENIIDESGMPKERFSAEFPKEGPSILRIQQVVRGDSAAYFCASSPQGAGGNSYEQYFGPGTRLTVT.

In this sample, this clonotype turned up many times. The CDR3 loop is CASSLVGEVPDTQYF. CDR3 nucleotide sequence: TGTGCCAGCAGCTTAGTAGGGGAGGTTCCAGATACGCAGTATTTT. The chain is built from TRBV7-9 and TRBJ2-3; possibly TRBD2 for D (6 bases). The CDR3 consists of 15 residues. Trimming stripped 1 base from V and 4 bases from J, with 12 bases between. The germline CDR1 and CDR2 sequences are SEHNR and FQNEAQ (reference sequence).

This clonotype appeared many times. The V gene is TRBV7-9, the J gene TRBJ2-7; 12 nucleotides line up with TRBD1. Germline V gene lookup returns CDR1 SEHNR and CDR2 FQNEAQ (reference sequence). CDR3 size: 17 residues. V dropped 4 bases and J dropped 6; count of bases not matched to a gene: 13. The CDR3 DNA follows: TGTGCCAGCAGCTCCCTCCCGGGACAGGGGGCGTCGTCCGAGCAGTACTTC. Translating gives CASSSLPGQGASSEQYF.

This clonotype was detected many times. This chain links TRBV5-6 with TRBJ2-2, with 14 nucleotides matching TRBD2. The CDR3 consists of 16 residues. Germline loops: CDR1 SGHDT, CDR2 YYEEEE. V dropped 3 bases and J dropped 3; count of bases not matched to a gene: 1. The CDR3 reads CASSWGLAGDTGELFF. As DNA, the CDR3 is TGTGCCAGCAGCTGGGGACTAGCGGGAGACACCGGGGAGCTGTTTTTT.

This clonotype turned up a few times. The chain carries TRBV10-3 and TRBJ2-7, with D unclear. Germline CDR1 ENHRY, CDR2 SYGVKD. V lost 6 bases and J lost 2, with 14 bases in between. The CDR3 runs to 14 residues. CDR3 coding DNA: TGTGCCATCAGATTTTCCCCGATGGCCTACGAGCAGTACTTC. It yields the protein CAIRFSPMAYEQYF.

This clonotype has a count of ten or more. CDR3 bases: TGCAGTGCTACGGCGCGGGAAGACGTTTACAATGAGCAGTTCTTC. It codes for CSATAREDVYNEQFF. V usage is TRBV20-1 and J usage is TRBJ2-1; D is perhaps TRBD2 (6 bases). Trimming took off 4 bases at V and 4 bases at J, with 17 bases between the two ends. From germline, CDR1 is DFQATT and CDR2 SNEGSKA (reference sequence). The CDR3 spans 15 residues.

The rearrangement links TRBV12-3 or TRBV12-4 to TRBJ1-4, with D tentatively TRBD1 (6 bases). V was cut by 6 bases and J by 6 bases, with 14 bases left in between. The CDR3 length is 14 residues. The CDR3 region has the DNA TGTGCCAGCAGCTTGACAGGTCATCATGAAAAACTGTTTTTT. It translates to CASSLTGHHEKLFF.

The V and J genes are TRBV19 and TRBJ1-4; no firm D call. V gave up 7 bases and J gave up 3 bases, with 12 bases separating them. Germline loops: CDR1 LNHDA, CDR2 SQIVND (reference sequence). CDR3 length: 14 amino acids. As DNA, the CDR3 is TGTGCCAGTAAATCCGACGGATCTAATGAAAAACTGTTTTTT. Translated: CASKSDGSNEKLFF.

This clonotype was counted many times. The chain uses TRBV28 and TRBJ2-1; 7 positions match TRBD2. Germline values: CDR1 MDHEN, CDR2 SYDVKM. V trimming: 4 bases; J trimming: 6 bases; junction bases outside the gene matches: 6. The CDR3 consists of 14 residues. CDR3 protein: CASSSAGVGNEQFF. DNA for the CDR3: TGTGCCAGCAGTTCGGCGGGAGTCGGCAATGAGCAGTTCTTC.

V gene TRBV6-1 combines with J gene TRBJ2-1, with 7 bases identical to TRBD2. The ends lost 3 bases at V and 9 bases at J; junction bases unmatched: 11. The CDR3 length is 15 residues. Germline V gene sequence: CDR1 MNHNS, CDR2 SASEGT. Here the CDR3 DNA reads TGTGCCAGCAGTGAGGCTAGCGGCTACAATCCTGAGCAGTTCTTC. This gives the protein CASSEASGYNPEQFF.

In this sample, this clonotype turned up a few times. V is TRBV12-3 or TRBV12-4 and J is TRBJ2-3, with D perhaps matching TRBD1 or TRBD2 (7 bases each). CDR3 size: 18 residues. V dropped 8 bases and J dropped 2 bases, with 26 bases sitting between them. The DNA for the CDR3 is TGTGCCAGCTGGGGGGGAACTCCCGGGACAGAATCCACAGATACGCAGTATTTT. It encodes CASWGGTPGTESTDTQYF.

V gene TRBV25-1 combines with J gene TRBJ2-7; perhaps TRBD1 as D (6 bases). V lost 1 base and J 4 bases, leaving 17 bases between the germline ends. This CDR3 has 16 amino acids. The germline CDR1 and CDR2 sequences are MGHDK and SYGVNS. In nucleotides, the CDR3 is TGTGCCAGCAGTGAATTGTATAGGGACACCTTTTACGAGCAGTACTTC. Protein product: CASSELYRDTFYEQYF.

This clonotype was counted only a few times. The CDR3: CASSSRGGGEAFF. For the CDR3, the DNA is TGTGCCAGCAGTTCCAGGGGAGGTGGTGAAGCTTTCTTT. The chain is built from TRBV6-1 and TRBJ1-1; a possible D gene is TRBD1 (6 bases). The CDR3 contains 13 residues. Germline V gene data show CDR1 as MNHNS and CDR2 as SASEGT. With 5 bases removed from V and 7 bases from J, the gap between germline ends came to 14 bases.

This clonotype was seen only a few times. This chain joins TRBV29-1 and TRBJ2-3; 8 bases agree with TRBD1. With V trimmed by 2 bases and J by 3 bases, 13 bases remained unmatched. Germline CDR1 is SQVTM and CDR2 is ANQGSEA. CDR3 length equals 17 residues. DNA for the CDR3: TGCAGCGTTGAAAACAATCACAGGGGGATGAGGACAGATACGCAGTATTTT. Translation gives CSVENNHRGMRTDTQYF.

The chain couples TRBV12-3 or TRBV12-4 to TRBJ2-4, with a tentative D call TRBD1 (6 bases). Between the trimmed V and J ends, which lost 3 bases and 8 bases, there was a span of 11 bases. The CDR3 covers 13 residues. The CDR3, as DNA: TGTGCCAGCAGTTTCTCAGGGGCGGACATTCAGTACTTC. It is translated as CASSFSGADIQYF.

V gene TRBV20-1 combines with J gene TRBJ2-2, with 9 bases aligning to TRBD2. CDR3 length equals 18 residues. V lost 0 bases and J lost 3; bases outside the gene matches: 11. CDR1 and CDR2 (germline): DFQATT, SNEGSKA (reference sequence). Here the CDR3 DNA reads TGCAGTGCTAGAGATCTGAGGGCTAGCGGGGTCCACACCGGGGAGCTGTTTTTT. It translates to CSARDLRASGVHTGELFF.

In its sample, this clonotype was seen a few times. This chain links TRBV3-1 with TRBJ2-7; unclear D gene. CDR3 length: 14 residues. CDR1 is LGHDT and CDR2 is YNNKEL in the germline V gene (reference sequence). Deletions cut 4 bases from V and 2 bases from J, with 12 bases between. The CDR3 bases are TGTGCCAGCAGCCGACTCGCCACAGCCTACGAGCAGTACTTC. It encodes CASSRLATAYEQYF.

This clonotype was recorded at least ten times. The CDR3 spells CASSEPSLQETQYF. Here the CDR3 DNA reads TGTGCCAGCAGTGAACCCAGTCTACAAGAGACCCAGTACTTC. This chain links TRBV6-1 with TRBJ2-5; D is unclear. Trimming took off 2 bases at V and 2 bases at J, with 9 bases between the two ends. This CDR3 has 14 amino acids. Per the germline V gene, CDR1 is MNHNS and CDR2 is SASEGT.

Written as DNA, the CDR3 is TGTGCCAGCAGTCCCCGCGGCTTAGGGGAGACCCAGTTCTTC. The encoded protein is CASSPRGLGETQFF. The V gene is TRBV27, the J gene TRBJ2-5; D possibly matches TRBD1 or TRBD2 (5 bases each). The end of the DNA is better explained by TRBJ2-1, so the J call may be wrong. Per germline, CDR1 MNHEY and CDR2 SMNVEV (reference sequence). The CDR3 totals 14 residues.

V gene TRBV28 combines with J gene TRBJ2-7; tentative D call: TRBD2 (6 bases). The V gene's germline CDR1 is MDHEN and CDR2 SYDVKM. V lost 6 bases and J lost 2, with 23 bases in between. The CDR3 spans 17 residues. The DNA for the CDR3 is TGTGCCAGCAGACCCGGGGGTACGGGAGAATCCCCCTACGAGCAGTACTTC. This encodes CASRPGGTGESPYEQYF.

Ten or more counts support this clonotype. This chain links TRBV20-1 with TRBJ2-7; D is uncertain. The ends were cut back, 2 bases at V and 6 bases at J, with 17 bases in the middle. CDR3 length: 14 residues. Per germline, CDR1 DFQATT and CDR2 SNEGSKA (reference sequence). CDR3 amino acids: CSARSITPTSEQYF. CDR3 in DNA: TGCAGTGCTAGATCCATAACACCTACAAGCGAGCAGTACTTC.

The rearrangement uses TRBV10-1 and TRBJ1-1, with D possibly being TRBD1 (6 bases). The CDR3 has 17 residues. Germline V gene data show CDR1 as WNHNN and CDR2 as SYGVQD (reference sequence). Trimming took 2 bases from V and 0 from J, leaving 16 bases between them. The CDR3 DNA reads as TGCGCCAGCAGTGAGGGGAAGTGGACAGAGATGAACACTGAAGCTTTCTTT. This encodes CASSEGKWTEMNTEAFF.

This clonotype was counted many times. The chain couples TRBV7-2 to TRBJ2-7, with TRBD2 identical over 12 bases. CDR3 length equals 15 residues. V lost 7 bases to trimming and J lost 5 bases; unmatched junction nucleotides: 9. Per germline, CDR1 SGHTA and CDR2 FQGNSA. The CDR3 DNA follows: TGTGCCAGCACCCCAAGGACTAGCGGGACCCACGAGCAGTACTTC. Translating gives CASTPRTSGTHEQYF.

This clonotype was counted between two and nine times. The V call is TRBV30, the J call TRBJ2-7; TRBD2 matches at 11 bases. The germline CDR1 and CDR2 sequences are GTSNPN and SVGIG (reference sequence). V trimming: 0 bases; J trimming: 6 bases; junction bases outside the gene matches: 7. CDR3 length: 15 residues. The CDR3 DNA reads TGTGCCTGGAGTGTACAAGGACTAGCGGGTTTCGAGCAGTACTTC. It translates to CAWSVQGLAGFEQYF.

A note on this clonotype: The junction shows a germline mismatch at one end, possibly a read error. The chain joins TRBV14 to TRBJ1-2; D gene unclear. In germline, CDR1 is SGHDN, CDR2 FVKESK. This CDR3 contains 16 residues. For the CDR3, the DNA is TGTGCCAGCAGCCAAACCCGGGCGGGGTTTAACTATGGCTACGCCTTC. This codes for CASSQTRAGFNYGYAF.

This clonotype was counted at least ten times. The chain recombines TRBV7-8 with TRBJ2-1; 11 positions agree with TRBD2. With 1 base clipped from V and 0 bases from J, the junction kept 8 bases outside the gene matches. Germline V gene data show CDR1 as SGHVS and CDR2 as FQNEAQ. The CDR3 runs to 19 residues. In DNA form, the CDR3 reads TGTGCCAGCAGCTTAGGTCTAGCGGGGGGACCATCCTCCTACAATGAGCAGTTCTTC. Translation: CASSLGLAGGPSSYNEQFF.

This clonotype has more than one count but fewer than ten. V usage is TRBV6-1 and J usage is TRBJ1-1; D gene uncertain. CDR3 length: 15 residues. V dropped 6 bases and J dropped 1 base, with 15 bases sitting between them. Per the germline V gene, CDR1 is MNHNS and CDR2 is SASEGT. CDR3 DNA: TGTGCCAGCAGCTTTTCATTGGCGCAGAACACTGAAGCTTTCTTT. It encodes CASSFSLAQNTEAFF.

This rearrangement joins TRBV7-9 to TRBJ1-2, with 7 bases aligning to TRBD1. Per germline, CDR1 SEHNR and CDR2 FQNEAQ (reference sequence). This CDR3 has 13 residues. Germline trimming cut 4 bases from V and 6 bases from J; bases unmatched to any gene: 5. The CDR3, as DNA: TGTGCCAGCAGCTCCTTTACAGGGGATGGCTACACCTTC. Translated: CASSSFTGDGYTF.

This clonotype was found a few times. This rearrangement joins TRBV12-3 or TRBV12-4 to TRBJ2-5, with 9 bases that match TRBD1. The V gene end was trimmed by 3 bases and the J gene end by 5 bases; junction bases not matched to a gene: 7. The CDR3 length is 15 residues. CDR3 nucleotide sequence: TGTGCCAGCAGTTTGGGCAACAGGGGGCTGGAGACCCAGTACTTC. This encodes CASSLGNRGLETQYF.

The chain is built from TRBV3-1 and TRBJ2-1; 12 bases are a match to TRBD2. This CDR3 comprises 14 residues. Germline CDR1 LGHDT, CDR2 YNNKEL (reference sequence). With 4 bases clipped from V and 10 bases from J, the junction kept 5 bases outside the gene matches. The CDR3 nucleotides read TGTGCCAGCAGCCCTTGGACTAGCGGGGCCGAGCAGTTCTTC. This codes for CASSPWTSGAEQFF.